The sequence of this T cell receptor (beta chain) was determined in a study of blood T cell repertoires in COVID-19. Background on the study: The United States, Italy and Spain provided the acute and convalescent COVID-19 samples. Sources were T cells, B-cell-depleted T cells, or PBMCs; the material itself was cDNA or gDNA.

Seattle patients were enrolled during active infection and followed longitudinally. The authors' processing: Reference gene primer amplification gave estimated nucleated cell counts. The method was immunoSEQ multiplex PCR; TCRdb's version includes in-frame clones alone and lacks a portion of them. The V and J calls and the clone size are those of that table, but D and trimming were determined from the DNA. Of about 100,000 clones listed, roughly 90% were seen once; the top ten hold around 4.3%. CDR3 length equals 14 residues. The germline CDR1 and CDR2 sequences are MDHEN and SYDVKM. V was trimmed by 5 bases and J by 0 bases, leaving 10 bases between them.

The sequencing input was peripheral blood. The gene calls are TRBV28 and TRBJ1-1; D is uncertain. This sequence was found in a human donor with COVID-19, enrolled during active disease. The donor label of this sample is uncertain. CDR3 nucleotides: TGTGCCAGCAGTCCCTCCGGGTTGAACACTGAAGCTTTCTTT. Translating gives CASSPSGLNTEAFF.